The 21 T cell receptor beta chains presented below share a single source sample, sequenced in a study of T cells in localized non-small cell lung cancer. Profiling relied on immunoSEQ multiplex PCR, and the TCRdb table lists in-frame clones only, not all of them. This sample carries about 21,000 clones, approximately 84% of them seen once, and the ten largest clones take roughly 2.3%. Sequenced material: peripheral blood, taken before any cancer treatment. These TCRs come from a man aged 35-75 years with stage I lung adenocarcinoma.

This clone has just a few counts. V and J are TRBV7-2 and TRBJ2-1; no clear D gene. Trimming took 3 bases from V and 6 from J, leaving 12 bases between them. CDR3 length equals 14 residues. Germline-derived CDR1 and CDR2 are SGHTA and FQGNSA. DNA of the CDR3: TGTGCCAGCAGCTTTTTATCAAGTGGCAATGAGCAGTTCTTC. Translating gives CASSFLSSGNEQFF.

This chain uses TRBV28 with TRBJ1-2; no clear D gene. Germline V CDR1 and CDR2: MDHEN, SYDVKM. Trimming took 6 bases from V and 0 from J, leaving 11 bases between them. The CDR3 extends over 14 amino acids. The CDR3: CASRVGGSNYGYTF. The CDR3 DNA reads TGTGCCAGCAGAGTGGGAGGCTCTAACTATGGCTACACCTTC.

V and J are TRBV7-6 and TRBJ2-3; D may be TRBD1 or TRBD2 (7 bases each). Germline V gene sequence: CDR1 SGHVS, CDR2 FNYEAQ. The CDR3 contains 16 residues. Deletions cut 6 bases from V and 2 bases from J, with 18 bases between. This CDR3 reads CASSRLQGGDTDTQYF. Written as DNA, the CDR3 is TGTGCCAGCAGTCGTCTCCAGGGGGGGGACACAGATACGCAGTATTTT.

This chain's CDR3 is CASSSPTRSDTQYF. The CDR3 DNA reads TGTGCCAGCAGCTCCCCAACGCGGTCCGATACGCAGTATTTT. The rearrangement joins TRBV13 to TRBJ2-3; D is unclear. In germline, CDR1 is PRHDT, CDR2 FYEKMQ (reference sequence). V was shortened by 4 bases and J by 6 bases, with 14 bases between the two germline ends. There are 14 residues in the CDR3.

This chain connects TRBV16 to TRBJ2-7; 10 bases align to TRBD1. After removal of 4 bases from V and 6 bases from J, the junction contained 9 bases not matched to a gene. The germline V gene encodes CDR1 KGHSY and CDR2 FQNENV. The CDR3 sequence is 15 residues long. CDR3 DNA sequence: TGTGCCAGCAGCCCTGCCGGGACAGGGGACATCGAGCAGTACTTC. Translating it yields CASSPAGTGDIEQYF.

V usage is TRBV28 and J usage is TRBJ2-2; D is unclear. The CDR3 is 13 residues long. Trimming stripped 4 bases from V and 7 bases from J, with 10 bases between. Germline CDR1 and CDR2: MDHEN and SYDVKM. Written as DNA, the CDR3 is TGTGCCAGCAGTTCTAAGGACGGCGGGGAGCTGTTTTTT. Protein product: CASSSKDGGELFF.

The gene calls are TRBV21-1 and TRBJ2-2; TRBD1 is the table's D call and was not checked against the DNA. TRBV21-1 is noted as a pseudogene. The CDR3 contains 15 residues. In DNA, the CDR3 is TGTGCCAGCCGTCCAGGAATACAGGGACCCGGGGAGCTGTTTTTT. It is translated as CASRPGIQGPGELFF.

The CDR3, as DNA: TGTGCCAGCAGCTTGAACTTTGGAGCGAGCTCCTACAATGAGCAGTTCTTC. This sequence encodes CASSLNFGASSYNEQFF. The chain joins TRBV7-2 to TRBJ2-1; D is ambiguous. Per the germline V gene, CDR1 is SGHTA and CDR2 is FQGNSA. V gave up 3 bases and J gave up 0 bases, with 15 bases separating them. The length of the CDR3 is 17 residues.

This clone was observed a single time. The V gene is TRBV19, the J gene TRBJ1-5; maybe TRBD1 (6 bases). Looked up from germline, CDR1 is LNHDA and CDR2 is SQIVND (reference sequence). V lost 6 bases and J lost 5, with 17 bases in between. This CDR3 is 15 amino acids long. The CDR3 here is CASRVIQGVDQPQHF. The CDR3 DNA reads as TGTGCCAGTAGGGTAATACAGGGTGTGGATCAGCCCCAGCATTTT.

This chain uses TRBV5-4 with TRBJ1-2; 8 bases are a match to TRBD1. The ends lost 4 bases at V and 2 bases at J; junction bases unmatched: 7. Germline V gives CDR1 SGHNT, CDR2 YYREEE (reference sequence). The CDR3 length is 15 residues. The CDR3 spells CASSEQGQVNYGYTF. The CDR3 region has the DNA TGTGCCAGCAGCGAACAGGGACAGGTGAACTATGGCTACACCTTC.

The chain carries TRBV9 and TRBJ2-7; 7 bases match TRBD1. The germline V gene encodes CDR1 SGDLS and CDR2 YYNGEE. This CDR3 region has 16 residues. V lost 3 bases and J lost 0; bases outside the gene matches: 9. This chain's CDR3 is CASSAHPRDSSYEQYF. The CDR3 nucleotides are TGTGCCAGCAGCGCCCACCCCCGGGACAGCTCCTACGAGCAGTACTTC.

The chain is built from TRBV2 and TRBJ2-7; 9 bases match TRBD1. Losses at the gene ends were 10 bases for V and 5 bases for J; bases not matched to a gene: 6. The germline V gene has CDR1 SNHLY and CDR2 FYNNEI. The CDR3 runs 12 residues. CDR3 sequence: CAIGTGSHEQYF. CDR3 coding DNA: TGTGCCATCGGGACAGGGTCCCACGAGCAGTACTTC.

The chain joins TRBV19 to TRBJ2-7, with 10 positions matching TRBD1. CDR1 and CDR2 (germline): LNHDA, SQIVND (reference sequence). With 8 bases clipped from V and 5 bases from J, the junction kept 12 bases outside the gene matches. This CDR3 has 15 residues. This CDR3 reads CASGRPGTGVNEQYF. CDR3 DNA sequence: TGTGCCAGTGGTAGGCCGGGGACAGGGGTCAACGAGCAGTACTTC.

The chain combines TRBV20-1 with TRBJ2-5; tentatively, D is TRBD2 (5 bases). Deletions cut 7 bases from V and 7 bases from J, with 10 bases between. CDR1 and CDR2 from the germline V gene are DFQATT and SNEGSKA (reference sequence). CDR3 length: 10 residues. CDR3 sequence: CSGGFGTQYF. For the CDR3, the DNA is TGCAGTGGAGGGTTTGGGACCCAGTACTTC.

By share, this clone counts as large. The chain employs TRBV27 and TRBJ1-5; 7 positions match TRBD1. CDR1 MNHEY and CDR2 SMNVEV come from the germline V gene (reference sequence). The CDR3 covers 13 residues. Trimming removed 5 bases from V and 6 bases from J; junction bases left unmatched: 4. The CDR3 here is CASSIRQGQPQHF. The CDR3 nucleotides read TGTGCCAGCAGTATTCGACAGGGTCAGCCCCAGCATTTT.

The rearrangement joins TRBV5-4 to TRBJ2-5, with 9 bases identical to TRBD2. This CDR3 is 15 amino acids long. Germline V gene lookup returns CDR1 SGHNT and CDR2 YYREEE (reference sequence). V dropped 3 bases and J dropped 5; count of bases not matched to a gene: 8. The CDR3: CASSSRGGEWETQYF. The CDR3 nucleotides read TGTGCCAGCAGCTCGCGGGGGGGAGAGTGGGAGACCCAGTACTTC. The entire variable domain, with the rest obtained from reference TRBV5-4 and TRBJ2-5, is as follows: ETGVTQSPTHLIKTRGQQVTLRCSSQSGHNTVSWYQQALGQGPQFIFQYYREEENGRGNFPPRFSGLQFPNYSSELNVNALELDDSALYLCASSSRGGEWETQYFGPGTRLLVL.

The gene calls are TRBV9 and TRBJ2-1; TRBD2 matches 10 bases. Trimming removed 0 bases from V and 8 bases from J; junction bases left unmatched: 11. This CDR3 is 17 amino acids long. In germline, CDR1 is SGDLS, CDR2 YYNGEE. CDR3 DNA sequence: TGTGCCAGCAGCGTAGCTAGGGCTAGCGGGAGTATGGATGAGCAGTTCTTC. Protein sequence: CASSVARASGSMDEQFF.

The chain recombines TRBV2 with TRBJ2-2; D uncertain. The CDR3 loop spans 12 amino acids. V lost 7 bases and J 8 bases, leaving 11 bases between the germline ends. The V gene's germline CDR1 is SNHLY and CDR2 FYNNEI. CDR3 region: CASTSFTGELFF. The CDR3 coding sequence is TGTGCCAGCACTTCCTTTACGGGGGAGCTGTTTTTT.

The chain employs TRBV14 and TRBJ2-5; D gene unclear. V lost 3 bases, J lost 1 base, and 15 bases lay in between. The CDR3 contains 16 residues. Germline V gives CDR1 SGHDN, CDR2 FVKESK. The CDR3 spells CASSQDGPRFQETQYF. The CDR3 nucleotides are TGTGCCAGCAGCCAGGACGGACCGAGATTCCAAGAGACCCAGTACTTC.

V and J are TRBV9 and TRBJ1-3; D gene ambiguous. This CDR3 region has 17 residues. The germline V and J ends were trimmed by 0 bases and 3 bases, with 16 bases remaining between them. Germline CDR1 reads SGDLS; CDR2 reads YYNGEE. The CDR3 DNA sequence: TGTGCCAGCAGCGTAGGGTCCGGGTTGAGTTTTGGAAACACCATATATTTT. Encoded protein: CASSVGSGLSFGNTIYF.

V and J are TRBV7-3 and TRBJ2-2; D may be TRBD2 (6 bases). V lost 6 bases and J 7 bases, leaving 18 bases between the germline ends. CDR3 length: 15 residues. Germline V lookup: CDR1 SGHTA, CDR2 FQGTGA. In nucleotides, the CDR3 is TGTGCCAGCAGTTTCGCCGGAGGGGCCGGCGGGGAGCTGTTTTTT. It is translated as CASSFAGGAGGELFF.